Listed below are T cell receptor beta chains from one sample, sequenced in a study of shared clonotypes between healthy human individuals. Sequencing used immunoSEQ multiplex PCR; TCRdb keeps in-frame clones, though not all of them. The sample yields about half a million clones, more than 75% seen once. The sequenced sample was PBMCs. The receptors were sampled from a woman aged 40 to 55 in good health. Some clones in this sample may be carry-over from other donors' samples. CDR3s include the opening cysteine and the closing phenylalanine or tryptophan. Fields, in order: J gene, clone size, D gene, V gene, CDR3 length, CDR3 protein, CDR3 DNA. The D gene is left open where the match is weak. The size of a clone is reported for some rows only, either as once, few or many, or as a class for expanded clones.

J: TRBJ2-2
size: .
D: TRBD2
V: TRBV29-1
length: 14
CDR3: CSVATSGNTGELFF
DNA: TGCAGCGTCGCCACTAGCGGGAACACCGGGGAGCTGTTTTTT

J: TRBJ2-1
size: .
D: TRBD2
V: TRBV7-2
length: 14
CDR3: CASSFRTSGGEQFF
DNA: TGTGCCAGCAGCTTCAGGACTAGCGGGGGTGAGCAGTTCTTC

J: TRBJ2-2
size: .
D: .
V: TRBV19
length: 16
CDR3: CASSILLSSEPGELFF
DNA: TGTGCCAGTAGTATTTTGCTCTCTAGCGAGCCCGGGGAGCTGTTTTTT

J: TRBJ1-5
size: .
D: .
V: TRBV4-2
length: 15
CDR3: CASSLGQTLNQPQHF
DNA: TGTGCCAGCAGCTTGGGTCAGACGCTGAATCAGCCCCAGCATTTT

J: TRBJ2-1
size: .
D: .
V: TRBV7-8
length: 13
CDR3: CASSSMRNNEQFF
DNA: TGTGCCAGCAGCTCAATGCGAAACAATGAGCAGTTCTTC

J: TRBJ2-3
size: .
D: .
V: TRBV7-3
length: 14
CDR3: CASSPSHYTDTQYF
DNA: TGTGCCAGCAGCCCCAGTCACTACACAGATACGCAGTATTTT

J: TRBJ1-6
size: .
D: .
V: TRBV6-5
length: 14
CDR3: CASSYSGGDSPLHF
DNA: TGTGCCAGCAGTTACTCGGGGGGTGATTCACCCCTCCACTTT

J: TRBJ2-7
size: .
D: TRBD2
V: TRBV11-2
length: 15
CDR3: CASSSLAGGGYEQYF
DNA: TGTGCCAGCAGCTCACTAGCGGGAGGAGGTTACGAGCAGTACTTC

J: TRBJ1-2
size: .
D: .
V: TRBV6-1
length: 14
CDR3: CASSWERGIYGYTF
DNA: TGTGCCAGCAGTTGGGAGAGAGGAATCTATGGCTACACCTTC

J: TRBJ2-3
size: once
D: .
V: TRBV15
length: 15
CDR3: CATSLGPYSTDTQYF
DNA: TGTGCCACCAGTCTGGGGCCCTACAGCACAGATACGCAGTATTTT

J: TRBJ2-7
size: .
D: .
V: TRBV29-1
length: 14
CDR3: CSVRTVRTFYEQYF
DNA: TGCAGCGTCCGGACAGTCAGAACTTTCTACGAGCAGTACTTC

J: TRBJ2-7
size: .
D: .
V: TRBV25-1
length: 15
CDR3: CASSESGDLSYEQYF
DNA: TGTGCCAGCAGTGAATCAGGGGACCTCTCCTACGAGCAGTACTTC

J: TRBJ2-7
size: once
D: .
V: TRBV5-1
length: 13
CDR3: CASSPGPNYEQYF
DNA: TGCGCCAGCAGTCCGGGGCCGAACTACGAGCAGTACTTC

J: TRBJ2-7
size: .
D: TRBD2
V: TRBV7-2
length: 13
CDR3: CASSAGGAYEQYF
DNA: TGTGCCAGCAGCGCGGGGGGGGCCTACGAGCAGTACTTC

J: TRBJ2-5
size: .
D: TRBD2
V: TRBV27
length: 15
CDR3: CASTSLAPAQETQYF
DNA: TGTGCCAGCACCTCACTAGCGCCCGCCCAAGAGACCCAGTACTTC

J: TRBJ2-7
size: .
D: .
V: TRBV25-1
length: 16
CDR3: CASSEDRRDNSYEQYF
DNA: TGTGCCAGCAGTGAAGATCGCCGGGACAACTCCTACGAGCAGTACTTC

J: TRBJ2-5
size: .
D: .
V: TRBV11-2
length: 14
CDR3: CASSLRGAQETQYF
DNA: TGTGCCAGCAGCCTGAGGGGGGCCCAAGAGACCCAGTACTTC